This T cell receptor (beta chain) was identified during a study of regulatory T cells in long-lasting Graves disease. Study results and limitations: Thyroid tissue was not studied; only peripheral blood was.

This clonotype was detected ten times or more. Its specificity is unknown. Researchers made TCR beta libraries by using iRepertoire HTBI primers and running Arm-PCR on CDR3 regions. TCRdb redid the calling of the multiplex PCR reads with MiXCR, one entry per CDR3 protein. The data contain hundreds of thousands of distinct CDR3 sequences, 16% of them seen just once; the ten biggest clones take up 30%. Indicated time point: newly diagnosed GD, antithyroid drugs for less than 3 months. Making the TCR library involved RNA that had been extracted from PBMCs. The CDR3 loop spans 14 amino acids. The V gene's germline CDR1 is SNHLY and CDR2 FYNNEI. Trimming took 6 bases from V and 5 from J; bases not matched to a gene: 7. The same sample was also used in a study of T cells in Graves' hyperthyroidism and ophthalmopathy. That study reports: Exclusion followed for patients with uncontrolled infection, other autoimmune disease, pregnancy or lactation.

The receptor's source is a man aged 40-49 years with Graves disease. This chain joins TRBV2 and TRBJ2-5, with 9 bases matching TRBD2. This specimen consisted of peripheral blood mononuclear cells (PBMCs), obtained at new diagnosis, from a patient treated with antithyroid drugs. CDR3 DNA: TGTGCCAGCAGCGCGGGACTAGCAACCGAGACCCAGTACTTC. Protein sequence: CASSAGLATETQYF. Full variable domain (rest looked up from reference TRBV2 and TRBJ2-5): EPEVTQTPSHQVTQMGQEVILRCVPISNHLYFYWYRQILGQKVEFLVSFYNNEISEKSEIFDDQFSVERPDGSNFTLKIRSTKLEDSAMYFCASSAGLATETQYFGPGTRLLVL.